The entry below gives a single T cell receptor (beta chain) sequence along with its context. V dropped 6 bases and J dropped 6; count of bases not matched to a gene: 5. Germline CDR1 ENHRY, CDR2 SYGVKD. The CDR3 is made up of 12 amino acids. The sample belongs to a study of blood T cell repertoires in COVID-19. In the study overall: Samples came from the United States, Italy and Spain, spanning acute and convalescent COVID-19. The cDNA or gDNA used as material had been derived from T cells, B-cell-depleted T cells, or PBMCs.

As originally analysed: Nucleated cell counts were estimated from reference gene primer amplification. Method: immunoSEQ multiplex PCR; TCRdb's copy keeps in-frame clones and lacks some. V and J calls and clone size are copied from that table; D and trimming were computed from the DNA. The sample comprises over 13,000 clones, around 90% of which are singletons, and about 8% rests with the top ten. Specimen: peripheral blood. The gene calls are TRBV10-3 and TRBJ2-7; the match to TRBD1 covers 7 bases. The clonotype originates from a human donor in a cohort sampled during active COVID-19. The CDR3 DNA is TGTGCCATCAGCGAGACAGGGCTCGAGCAGTACTTC. Amino acid sequence: CAISETGLEQYF.